The clone carrying this T cell receptor (beta chain) turned up a few times. Its cognate antigen is unknown. The sample originates from a study of T cell repertoires in cytomegalovirus infection. Study information: It can be stated that public TCR beta signatures indicated CMV infection as well as a matching HLA type. General observations from the study: Cumulative frequency (of public TCR beta family members) identified carriers of CMV plus the relevant HLA. In two of eight donors, the top clonotype was HLA-C-restricted CMV-specific.

In germline, CDR1 is MNHNS, CDR2 SASEGT. The length of the CDR3 is 18 residues. V was trimmed by 9 bases and J by 2 bases, leaving 26 bases between them. TCRdb passed the reads through MiXCR, listing each CDR3 protein once. The table shows around 350,000 distinct CDR3 sequences, with less than 20% occurring only once. Sequenced sample: PBMCs. The sequence derives from a human donor in good health (CMV status not recorded). Some clones in this sample may be carry-over from other donors' samples. The chain couples TRBV6-1 to TRBJ1-5, with a tentative D call TRBD1 (5 bases). CDR3 in DNA: TGTGCCAGTGCCCGAACCAGGGTAGCTCTATCTGGCAATCAGCCCCAGCATTTT. Translating it yields CASARTRVALSGNQPQHF.